Listed here are 2 T cell receptor beta chains from one sample, sequenced in a study of T cell repertoires in cytomegalovirus infection. TCRdb reanalysed the reads using MiXCR and keeps one entry per CDR3 protein. In the table there are under 90,000 distinct CDR3 sequences, more than 40% of which are singletons. Their target antigens are unknown. The source material was CD8+ T cells from cultured PBMCs, sampled from culture after CMV antigen stimulation. These receptors all come from a human donor in good health (CMV status not recorded). Some clones in this sample may be carry-over from other donors' samples.

In its sample, this clonotype was seen a few times. In nucleotides, the CDR3 is TGTGCCAGCAGTTTAAAGTCCGCGGGAGGGGGAGAGACCCAGTACTTC. Translation: CASSLKSAGGGETQYF. This chain links TRBV28 with TRBJ2-5; 9 bases line up with TRBD2. The V and J ends lost 2 bases and 4 bases, in that order; junction bases with no gene match: 8. CDR1 is MDHEN and CDR2 is SYDVKM in the germline V gene. The CDR3 length is 16 residues.

This clonotype was observed a handful of times. The gene calls are TRBV19 and TRBJ1-4, with D hard to call. Germline CDR1 is LNHDA and CDR2 is SQIVND (reference sequence). The CDR3 consists of 18 residues. Deletions cut 6 bases from V and 0 bases from J, with 20 bases between. CDR3 sequence reads: CASRLSGFSAATNEKLFF. CDR3 DNA: TGTGCCAGTAGGTTGTCCGGGTTCTCAGCCGCAACTAATGAAAAACTGTTTTTT. The full variable domain, completed using reference TRBV19 and TRBJ1-4, is DGGITQSPKYLFRKEGQNVTLSCEQNLNHDAMYWYRQDPGQGLRLIYYSQIVNDFQKGDIAEGYSVSREKKESFPLTVTSAQKNPTAFYLCASRLSGFSAATNEKLFFGSGTQLSVL.